Following are 2 T cell receptor beta chains from one sample sequenced in a study of CD8+CD57+ T cells in acquired aplastic anemia. Genomic DNA served as template for TCR beta VDJ and CDR3 profiling. TCRdb used MiXCR to reprocess the reads, holding one entry per CDR3 protein. The table has 35,000 to 45,000 distinct CDR3 sequences, roughly two thirds seen once. Sequenced: sorted CD4+, CD8+, or CD8+CD57+ T cells (not recorded which) from PBMCs. The receptors were gathered from a human donor in good health, serving as a control.

This rearrangement joins TRBV5-6 to TRBJ1-2; D might be TRBD1 (6 bases). The germline V gene encodes CDR1 SGHDT and CDR2 YYEEEE. V lost 0 bases and J lost 4, with 13 bases in between. This CDR3 comprises 15 residues. The CDR3 here is CASSLDRGPSYGYTF. CDR3 in DNA: TGTGCCAGCAGCTTGGATCGGGGGCCCTCCTATGGCTACACCTTC.

About this clonotype itself: One junction end disagrees with the germline gene, perhaps due to a read error. This chain joins TRBV10-1 and TRBJ2-4; a possible D gene is TRBD1 (6 bases). The CDR3 spans 19 residues. CDR1 and CDR2 (germline): WNHNN, SYGVQD (reference sequence). The CDR3: CVSSEGVPDTSVAKNIQYF. In DNA form, the CDR3 reads TGCGTCAGCAGTGAGGGGGTCCCTGACACCTCAGTAGCCAAAAACATTCAGTACTTC.